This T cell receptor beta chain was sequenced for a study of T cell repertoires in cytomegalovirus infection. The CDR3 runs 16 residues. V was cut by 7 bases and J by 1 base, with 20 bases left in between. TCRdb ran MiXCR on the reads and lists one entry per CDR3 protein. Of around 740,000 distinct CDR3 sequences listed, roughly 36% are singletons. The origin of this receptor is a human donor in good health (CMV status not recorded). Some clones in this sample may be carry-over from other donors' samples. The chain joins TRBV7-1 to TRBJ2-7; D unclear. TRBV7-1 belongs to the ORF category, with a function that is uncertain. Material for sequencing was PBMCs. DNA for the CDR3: TGTGCCAGCATCTACACTATAGAAGGCGAATCCTACGAGCAGTACTTC. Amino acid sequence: CASIYTIEGESYEQYF.